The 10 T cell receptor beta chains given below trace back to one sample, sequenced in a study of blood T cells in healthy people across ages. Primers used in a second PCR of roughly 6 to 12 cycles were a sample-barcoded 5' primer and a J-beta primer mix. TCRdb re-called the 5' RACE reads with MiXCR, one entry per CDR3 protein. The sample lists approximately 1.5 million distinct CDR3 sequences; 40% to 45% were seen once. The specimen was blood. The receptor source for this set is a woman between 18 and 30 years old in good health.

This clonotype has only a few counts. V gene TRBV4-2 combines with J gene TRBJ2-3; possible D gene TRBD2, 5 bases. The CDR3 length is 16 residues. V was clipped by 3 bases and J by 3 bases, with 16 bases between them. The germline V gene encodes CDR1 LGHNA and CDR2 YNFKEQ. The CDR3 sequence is CASSQTIRPGTDTQYF. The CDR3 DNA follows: TGTGCCAGCAGCCAGACGATTAGACCGGGAACAGATACGCAGTATTTT.

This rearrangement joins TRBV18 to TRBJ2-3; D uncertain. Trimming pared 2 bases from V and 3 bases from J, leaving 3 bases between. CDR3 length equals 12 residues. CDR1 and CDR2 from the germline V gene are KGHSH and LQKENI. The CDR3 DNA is TGTGCCAGCTCACCATGGACAGATACGCAGTATTTT. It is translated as CASSPWTDTQYF.

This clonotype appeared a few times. Written as DNA, the CDR3 is TGCAGCGTTGAAGCTCCGGGGACCTCACTATATGGCTACACCTTC. It specifies CSVEAPGTSLYGYTF. The chain employs TRBV29-1 and TRBJ1-2, with D perhaps matching TRBD1 (5 bases). V was pared by 1 base and J by 5 bases, with 17 bases between. Germline loops: CDR1 SQVTM, CDR2 ANQGSEA. The CDR3 extends over 15 amino acids.

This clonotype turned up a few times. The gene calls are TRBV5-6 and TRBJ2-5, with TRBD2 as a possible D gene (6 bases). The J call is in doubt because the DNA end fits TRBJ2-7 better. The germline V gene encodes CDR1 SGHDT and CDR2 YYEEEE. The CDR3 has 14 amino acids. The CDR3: CASSLFGSGDEQYF. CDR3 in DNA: TGTGCCAGCAGCTTGTTCGGGAGTGGTGACGAGCAGTACTTC.

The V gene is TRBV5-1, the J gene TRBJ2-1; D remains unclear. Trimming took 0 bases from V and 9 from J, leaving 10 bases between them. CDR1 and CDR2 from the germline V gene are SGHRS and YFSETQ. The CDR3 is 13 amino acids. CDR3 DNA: TGCGCCAGCAGCTTGGCCGGGCGAGTTGAGCAGTTCTTC. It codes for CASSLAGRVEQFF.

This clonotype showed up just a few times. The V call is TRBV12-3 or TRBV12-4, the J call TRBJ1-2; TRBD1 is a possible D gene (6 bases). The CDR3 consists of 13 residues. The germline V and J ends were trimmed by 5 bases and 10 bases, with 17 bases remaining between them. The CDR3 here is CASSPGAGRNYTF. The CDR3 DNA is TGTGCCAGCAGTCCGGGGGCAGGGCGTAACTACACCTTC.

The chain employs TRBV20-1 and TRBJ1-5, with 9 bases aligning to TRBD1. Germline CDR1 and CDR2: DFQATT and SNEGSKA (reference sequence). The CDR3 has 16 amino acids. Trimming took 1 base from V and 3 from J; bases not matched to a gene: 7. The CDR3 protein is CSARVRGQGYNQPQHF. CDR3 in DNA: TGCAGTGCTAGAGTTCGGGGACAGGGATACAATCAGCCCCAGCATTTT.

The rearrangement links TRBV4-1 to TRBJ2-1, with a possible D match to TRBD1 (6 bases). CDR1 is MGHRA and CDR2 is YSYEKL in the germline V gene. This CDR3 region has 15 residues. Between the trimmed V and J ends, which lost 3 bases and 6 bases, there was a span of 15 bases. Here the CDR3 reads CASSQGHSGCNEQFF. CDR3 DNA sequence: TGCGCCAGCAGCCAGGGACACTCTGGGTGCAATGAGCAGTTCTTC.

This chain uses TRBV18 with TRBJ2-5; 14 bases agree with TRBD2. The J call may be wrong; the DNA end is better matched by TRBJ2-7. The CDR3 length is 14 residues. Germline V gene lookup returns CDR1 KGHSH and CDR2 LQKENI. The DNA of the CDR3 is TGTGCCAGCTCACAGGGACTAGCGGGAGCCGAGCAGTACTTC. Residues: CASSQGLAGAEQYF.

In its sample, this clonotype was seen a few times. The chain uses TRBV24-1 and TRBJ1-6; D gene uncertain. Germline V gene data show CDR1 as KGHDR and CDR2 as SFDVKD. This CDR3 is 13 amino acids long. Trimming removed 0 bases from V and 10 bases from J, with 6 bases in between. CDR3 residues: CATSDLHGSPLHF. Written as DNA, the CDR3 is TGTGCCACCAGTGATTTGCACGGGTCACCCCTCCACTTT.